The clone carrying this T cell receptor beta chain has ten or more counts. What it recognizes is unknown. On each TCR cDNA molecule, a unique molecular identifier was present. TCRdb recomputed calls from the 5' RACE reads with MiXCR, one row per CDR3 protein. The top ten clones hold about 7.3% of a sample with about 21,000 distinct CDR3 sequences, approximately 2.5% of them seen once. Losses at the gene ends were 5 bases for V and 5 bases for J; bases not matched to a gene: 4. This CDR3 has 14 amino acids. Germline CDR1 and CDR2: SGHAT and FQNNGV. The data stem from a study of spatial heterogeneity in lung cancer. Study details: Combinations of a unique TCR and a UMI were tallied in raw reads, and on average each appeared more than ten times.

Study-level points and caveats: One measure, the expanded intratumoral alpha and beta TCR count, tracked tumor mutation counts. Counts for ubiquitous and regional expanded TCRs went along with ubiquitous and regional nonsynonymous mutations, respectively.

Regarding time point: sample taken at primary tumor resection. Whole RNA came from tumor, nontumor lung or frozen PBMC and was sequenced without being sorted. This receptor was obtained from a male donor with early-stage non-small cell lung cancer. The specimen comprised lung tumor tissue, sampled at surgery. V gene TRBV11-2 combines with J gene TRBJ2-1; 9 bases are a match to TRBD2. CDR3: CASSPASGDNEQFF. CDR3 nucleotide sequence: TGTGCCAGCAGCCCCGCTAGCGGGGACAATGAGCAGTTCTTC. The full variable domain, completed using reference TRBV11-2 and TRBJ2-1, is EAGVAQSPRYKIIEKRQSVAFWCNPISGHATLYWYQQILGQGPKLLIQFQNNGVVDDSQLPKDRFSAERLKGVDSTLKIQPAKLEDSAVYLCASSPASGDNEQFFGPGTRLTVL.